This T cell receptor (beta chain) was retrieved from a study of CD8+ T cells in alopecia areata. Study as a whole: Once tofacitinib had been taken for 6 to 18 months, 6 months off drug followed.

Germline CDR1 and CDR2: LNHNV and YYDKDF (reference sequence). The CDR3 runs to 16 residues. V shed 5 bases and J shed 3 bases, with 18 bases lying between them. As the sequencing template, cDNA was produced by extracting RNA and reverse transcribing it. Assay used: immunoSEQ multiplex PCR; TCRdb lists only in-frame clones, some missing. The sample contains over 110,000 clones, about 47% of which appear only once. The chain has TRBV15 and TRBJ2-3; a possible D gene is TRBD2 (6 bases). The receptor was isolated from a human donor with alopecia areata. Sequenced here: CD4+ T cells sorted from blood, sampled at week 0. In DNA, the CDR3 is TGTGCCACCAGCTCCCGGAGACTAGGACAAACAGATACGCAGTATTTT. Translating gives CATSSRRLGQTDTQYF.